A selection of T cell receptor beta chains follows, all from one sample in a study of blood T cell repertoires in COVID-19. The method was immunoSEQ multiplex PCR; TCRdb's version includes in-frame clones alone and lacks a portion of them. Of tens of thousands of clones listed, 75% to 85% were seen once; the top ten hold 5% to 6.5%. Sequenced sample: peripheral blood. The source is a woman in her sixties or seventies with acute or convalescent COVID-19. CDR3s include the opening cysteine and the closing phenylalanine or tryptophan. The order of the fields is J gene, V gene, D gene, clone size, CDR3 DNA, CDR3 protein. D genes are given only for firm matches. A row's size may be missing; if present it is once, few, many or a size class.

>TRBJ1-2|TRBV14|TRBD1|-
TGTGCCAGCAGCCAACAGACAGGGGGCTCTGATGGCTACACCTTC
CASSQQTGGSDGYTF
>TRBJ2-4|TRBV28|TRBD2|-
TGTGCCAGCAGCCCCGCGGGGGGGTTTGACATTCAGTACTTC
CASSPAGGFDIQYF
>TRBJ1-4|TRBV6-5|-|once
TGTGCCAGCAGTTACTCGGGGGGGCAGGGTGAAAAACTGTTTTTT
CASSYSGGQGEKLFF
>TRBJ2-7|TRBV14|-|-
TGTGCCAGCAGTCAAGGTCTCAGGGGCCACGAGCAGTACTTC
CASSQGLRGHEQYF
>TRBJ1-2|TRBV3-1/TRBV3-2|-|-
TGTGCCAGCAGCCCTGGACAGCGCTCTAACTATGGCTACACCTTC
CASSPGQRSNYGYTF
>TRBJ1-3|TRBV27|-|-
TGTGCCAGCAGTCACTTCTCTGGAAACACCATATATTTT
CASSHFSGNTIYF
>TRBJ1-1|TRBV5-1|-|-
TGCGCCAGCAGCCCGATCCTAGGGGACACTGAAGCTTTCTTT
CASSPILGDTEAFF
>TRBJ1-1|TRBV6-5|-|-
TGTGCCAGCAGTTACCGCCAGGACACTGAAGCTTTCTTT
CASSYRQDTEAFF
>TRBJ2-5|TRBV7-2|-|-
TGTGCCAGCAGCTTAATTGGCGGAGAAGAGACCCAGTACTTC
CASSLIGGEETQYF
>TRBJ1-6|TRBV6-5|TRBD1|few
TGTGCCAGCAGCTCGGACAGGGGGCTCTCACCCCTCCACTTT
CASSSDRGLSPLHF
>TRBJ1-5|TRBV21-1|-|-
TGTGCCAGCAGCATGGGACAGGTTTTCAATCAGCCCCAGCATTTT
CASSMGQVFNQPQHF
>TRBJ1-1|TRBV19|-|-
TGTGCCAGTAGTCGAAAACGTGACACATACGGGGCTGAAGCTTTCTTT
CASSRKRDTYGAEAFF
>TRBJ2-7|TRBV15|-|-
TGTGCCACCAGCAGAGAGGGTGACTTGTCCTACGAGCAGTACTTC
CATSREGDLSYEQYF
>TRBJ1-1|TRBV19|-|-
TGTGCCAGTAGTATAGATCTTCGAGGGGAAGCTTTCTTT
CASSIDLRGEAFF
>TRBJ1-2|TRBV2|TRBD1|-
TGTGCCAGCAGGAGCAGGGGGACCGGTTATGGCTACACCTTC
CASRSRGTGYGYTF